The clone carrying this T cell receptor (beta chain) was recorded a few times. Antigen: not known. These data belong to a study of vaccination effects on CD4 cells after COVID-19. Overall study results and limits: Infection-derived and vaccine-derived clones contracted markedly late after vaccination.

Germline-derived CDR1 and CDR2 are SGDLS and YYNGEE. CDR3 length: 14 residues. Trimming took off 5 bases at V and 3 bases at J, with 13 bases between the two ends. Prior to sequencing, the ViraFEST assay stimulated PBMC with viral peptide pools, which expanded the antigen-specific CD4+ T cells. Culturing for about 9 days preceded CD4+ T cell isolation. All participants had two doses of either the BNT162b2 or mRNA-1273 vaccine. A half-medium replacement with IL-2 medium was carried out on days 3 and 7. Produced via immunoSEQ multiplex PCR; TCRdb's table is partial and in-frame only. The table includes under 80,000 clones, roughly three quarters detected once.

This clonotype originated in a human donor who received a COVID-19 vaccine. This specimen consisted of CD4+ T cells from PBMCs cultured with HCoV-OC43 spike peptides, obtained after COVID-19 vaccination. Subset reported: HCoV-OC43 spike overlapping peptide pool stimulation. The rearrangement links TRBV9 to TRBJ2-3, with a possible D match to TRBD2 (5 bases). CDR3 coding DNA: TGTGCCAGCAGTCGACTGGACTTAACAGATACGCAGTATTTT. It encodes CASSRLDLTDTQYF.